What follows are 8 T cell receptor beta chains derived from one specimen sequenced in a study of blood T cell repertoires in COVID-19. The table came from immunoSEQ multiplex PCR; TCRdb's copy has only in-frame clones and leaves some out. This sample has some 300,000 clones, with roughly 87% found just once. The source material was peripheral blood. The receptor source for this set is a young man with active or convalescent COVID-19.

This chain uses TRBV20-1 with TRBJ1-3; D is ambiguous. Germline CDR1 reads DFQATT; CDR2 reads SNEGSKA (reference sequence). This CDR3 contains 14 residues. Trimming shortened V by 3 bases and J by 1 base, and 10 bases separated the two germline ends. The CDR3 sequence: CSASRGSSGNTIYF. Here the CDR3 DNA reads TGCAGTGCTAGTCGGGGATCATCTGGAAACACCATATATTTT.

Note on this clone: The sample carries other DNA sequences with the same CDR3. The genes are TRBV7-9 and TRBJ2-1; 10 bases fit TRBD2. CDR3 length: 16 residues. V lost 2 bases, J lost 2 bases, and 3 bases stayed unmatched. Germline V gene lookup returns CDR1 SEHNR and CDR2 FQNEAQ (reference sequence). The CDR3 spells CASSLSLAGAYNEQFF. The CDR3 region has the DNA TGTGCCAGCAGCTTATCGCTAGCGGGGGCCTACAATGAGCAGTTCTTC. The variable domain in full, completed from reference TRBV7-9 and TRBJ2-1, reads DTGVSQNPRHKITKRGQNVTFRCDPISEHNRLYWYRQTLGQGPEFLTYFQNEAQLEKSRLLSDRFSAERPKGSFSTLEIQRTEQGDSAMYLCASSLSLAGAYNEQFFGPGTRLTVL.

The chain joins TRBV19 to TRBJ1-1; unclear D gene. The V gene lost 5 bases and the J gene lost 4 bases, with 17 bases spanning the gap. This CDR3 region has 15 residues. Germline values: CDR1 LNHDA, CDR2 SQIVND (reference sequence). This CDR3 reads CASSVDDGAGTEAFF. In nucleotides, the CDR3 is TGTGCCAGTAGTGTGGACGATGGTGCGGGCACTGAAGCTTTCTTT. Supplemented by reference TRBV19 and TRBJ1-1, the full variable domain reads DGGITQSPKYLFRKEGQNVTLSCEQNLNHDAMYWYRQDPGQGLRLIYYSQIVNDFQKGDIAEGYSVSREKKESFPLTVTSAQKNPTAFYLCASSVDDGAGTEAFFGQGTRLTVV.

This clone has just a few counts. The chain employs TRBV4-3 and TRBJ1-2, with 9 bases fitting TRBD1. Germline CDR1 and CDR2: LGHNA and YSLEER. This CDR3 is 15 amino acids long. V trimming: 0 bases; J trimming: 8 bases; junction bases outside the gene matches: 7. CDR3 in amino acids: CASSQEYRGLGGYTF. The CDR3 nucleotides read TGCGCCAGCAGCCAAGAGTACAGGGGGCTAGGGGGCTACACCTTC.

The CDR3 is CASRIGAYNEQFF. CDR3 coding DNA: TGTGCCAGCAGGATCGGGGCCTACAATGAGCAGTTCTTC. The chain is built from TRBV6-5 and TRBJ2-1, with D tentatively TRBD2 (5 bases). This CDR3 contains 13 residues. The V and J ends lost 6 bases and 2 bases respectively, with 8 bases between them. The germline V gene encodes CDR1 MNHEY and CDR2 SVGAGI.

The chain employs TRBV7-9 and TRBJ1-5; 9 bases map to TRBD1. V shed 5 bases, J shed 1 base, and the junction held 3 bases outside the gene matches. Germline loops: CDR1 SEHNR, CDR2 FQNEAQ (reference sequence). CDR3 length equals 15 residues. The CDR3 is CASSIGQGSNQPQHF. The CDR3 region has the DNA TGTGCCAGCAGCATCGGACAGGGGAGCAATCAGCCCCAGCATTTT.

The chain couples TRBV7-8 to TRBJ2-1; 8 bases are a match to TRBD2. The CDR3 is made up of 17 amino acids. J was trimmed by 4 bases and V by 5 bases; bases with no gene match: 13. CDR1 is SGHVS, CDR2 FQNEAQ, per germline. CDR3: CASSPAVIAGNYNEQFF. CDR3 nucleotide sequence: TGTGCCAGCAGCCCAGCGGTCATAGCGGGAAATTACAATGAGCAGTTCTTC.

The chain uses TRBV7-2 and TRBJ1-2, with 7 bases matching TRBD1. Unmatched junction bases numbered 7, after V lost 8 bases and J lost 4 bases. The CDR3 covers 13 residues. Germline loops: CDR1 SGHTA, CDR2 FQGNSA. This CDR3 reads CASRDSWSYGYTF. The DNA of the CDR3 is TGTGCCAGCCGGGACAGTTGGAGCTATGGCTACACCTTC.